These 10 T cell receptor beta chains came from one sample sequenced in a study of T cell changes during pregnancy in multiple sclerosis. Generated by immunoSEQ multiplex PCR, the TCRdb table keeps only in-frame clones and is missing some. The profile shows about 100,000 clones, about 92% of them singletons. Sequencing was performed on peripheral blood, taken in the first trimester of pregnancy. The receptors derive from a female donor with multiple sclerosis, enrolled in a pregnancy study.

V and J are TRBV19 and TRBJ2-1; 8 bases match TRBD2. The CDR3 is made up of 14 amino acids. J was trimmed by 11 bases and V by 6 bases; bases with no gene match: 12. Germline assignment: CDR1 LNHDA and CDR2 SQIVND (reference sequence). The CDR3 DNA reads TGTGCCAGTAGATTCACTAGCGGACTTGATAAGCAGTTCTTC. This translates into CASRFTSGLDKQFF.

The chain combines TRBV25-1 with TRBJ2-7; perhaps TRBD2 as D (6 bases). V was cut by 6 bases and J by 5 bases, with 14 bases left in between. Germline V gene sequence: CDR1 MGHDK, CDR2 SYGVNS. The CDR3 is 13 residues long. The DNA of the CDR3 is TGTGCCAGCAGACCGGGAGAATGGAACGAGCAGTACTTC. The encoded protein is CASRPGEWNEQYF.

The chain joins TRBV28 to TRBJ1-2, with a possible D match to TRBD1 (5 bases). The V gene lost 9 bases and the J gene lost 4 bases, with 15 bases spanning the gap. This CDR3 region has 13 residues. CDR1 is MDHEN and CDR2 is SYDVKM in the germline V gene. The CDR3: CASFQGVLYGYTF. CDR3 DNA: TGTGCCAGTTTCCAAGGGGTTCTCTATGGCTACACCTTC.

This clone occurred once. This chain links TRBV15 with TRBJ1-4; 8 bases map to TRBD1. The ends lost 1 base at V and 4 bases at J; junction bases unmatched: 5. Germline V CDR1 and CDR2: LNHNV, YYDKDF (reference sequence). The CDR3 covers 16 residues. The CDR3 sequence: CATSRGTGQGNEKLFF. Here the CDR3 DNA reads TGTGCCACCAGCAGAGGGACAGGACAGGGTAATGAAAAACTGTTTTTT.

V is TRBV6-5 and J is TRBJ2-7, with 9 bases identical to TRBD2. Germline V gene lookup returns CDR1 MNHEY and CDR2 SVGAGI. The CDR3 consists of 14 residues. J was trimmed by 10 bases and V by 0 bases; bases with no gene match: 7. The CDR3 nucleotides read TGTGCCAGCAGTTACTCGAAGACTAGCGGATACCAGTACTTC. Protein product: CASSYSKTSGYQYF.

This clone occurred once. The V call is TRBV6-6, the J call TRBJ2-2; the D gene is possibly TRBD1 (6 bases). Germline V gives CDR1 MNHNY, CDR2 SVGAGI (reference sequence). V was clipped by 2 bases and J by 3 bases, with 10 bases between them. The CDR3 covers 15 residues. The CDR3 DNA reads as TGTGCCAGCAGTTACATAGGGGGTTACACCGGGGAGCTGTTTTTT. Amino acid sequence: CASSYIGGYTGELFF.

The chain has TRBV5-4 and TRBJ2-1; 8 positions match TRBD2. The germline CDR1 and CDR2 sequences are SGHNT and YYREEE (reference sequence). This CDR3 is 18 amino acids long. V gave up 4 bases and J gave up 5 bases; unmatched junction bases: 17. This CDR3 reads CASSIGLAGGPVNNEQFF. Here the CDR3 DNA reads TGTGCCAGCAGCATAGGACTAGCTGGCGGTCCTGTAAACAATGAGCAGTTCTTC.

This clone was seen a single time. The chain employs TRBV21-1 and TRBJ2-3; the table names TRBD2, a call not compared with the DNA. TRBV21-1 is flagged as a pseudogene. This CDR3 is built from 17 residues. CDR3 coding DNA: TGTGCCAGCACTGTACGAGAGGAGGGTTTAACCACAGATACGCAGTATTTT. Residues: CASTVREEGLTTDTQYF.

The chain links TRBV28 to TRBJ1-1; D unresolved. The germline V gene encodes CDR1 MDHEN and CDR2 SYDVKM. V was shortened by 6 bases and J by 2 bases, with 10 bases between the two germline ends. The CDR3 sequence is 13 residues long. CDR3 residues: CASRRAENTEAFF. CDR3 bases: TGTGCCAGCAGGCGGGCCGAAAACACTGAAGCTTTCTTT.

The chain couples TRBV2 to TRBJ2-7, with a tentative D call TRBD2 (6 bases). This CDR3 has 11 residues. The germline V gene has CDR1 SNHLY and CDR2 FYNNEI. CDR3 amino acids: CAGGTLREQYF. CDR3 bases: TGTGCTGGCGGGACCCTGAGGGAGCAGTACTTC.